This T cell receptor (beta chain) stems from a study of T-cell reconstitution after alpha-beta-depleted transplantation in children. The study, taken as a whole, reports: Surviving recipient cells, namely T cells and thymic progenitors, were the source of high day-60 TCRbeta diversity in some patients. Reports say that about two months after transplant, the alpha-beta T cells came out of several hundred graft clones that had expanded. It was newly produced T cells that mostly accounted for T-cell counts and diversity one year after transplant.

Preparation of the TCRbeta library was carried out with unique molecular identifiers. Each CDR3 protein gets one entry after TCRdb re-called the PCR reads with MiXCR. The repertoire holds some 300,000 distinct CDR3 sequences, roughly 7.8% seen once, with over 7.5% in the top ten. This clonotype was recorded at least ten times. Its specificity is unknown. CDR1 SEHNR and CDR2 FQNEAQ come from the germline V gene (reference sequence). V was shortened by 4 bases and J by 3 bases, with 21 bases between the two germline ends. This CDR3 has 17 amino acids. Sequenced here: peripheral blood, sampled 360 days after TCRalphabeta/CD19-depleted stem cell transplant. This chain links TRBV7-9 with TRBJ1-2; possibly TRBD1 for D (5 bases). This clonotype was sampled from a female patient under 10 years old who had a stem cell transplant for Fanconi anemia, so the T cells may come from the graft donor. The chain's CDR3 is CASSWAGRTGMDYGYTF. CDR3 sequence (DNA): TGTGCCAGCAGCTGGGCAGGGAGGACGGGAATGGACTATGGCTACACCTTC. Supplemented by reference TRBV7-9 and TRBJ1-2, the full variable domain reads DTGVSQNPRHKITKRGQNVTFRCDPISEHNRLYWYRQTLGQGPEFLTYFQNEAQLEKSRLLSDRFSAERPKGSFSTLEIQRTEQGDSAMYLCASSWAGRTGMDYGYTFGSGTRLTVV.